Shown below are 14 T cell receptor beta chains from a single sample sequenced in a study of T cells in localized non-small cell lung cancer. Some clones are missing from TCRdb's copy, which holds only in-frame ones; the method was immunoSEQ multiplex PCR. Here the sample spans about 8,000 clones, around 87% being singletons. The specimen was peripheral blood, collected before any cancer treatment. Receptors originate from a male donor aged 60 or older with stage III lung adenocarcinoma.

The rearrangement uses TRBV10-3 and TRBJ2-5, with 9 bases aligning to TRBD2. CDR1 and CDR2 (germline): ENHRY, SYGVKD. The junction had 11 bases not matched to a gene; V was cut back by 7 bases and J by 5 bases. This CDR3 is 15 amino acids long. The CDR3 protein is CAIKFGGGAYETQYF. As DNA, the CDR3 is TGTGCCATCAAGTTCGGCGGGGGGGCCTACGAGACCCAGTACTTC.

This sequence joins TRBV2 and TRBJ2-1; D not certain. This CDR3 region has 12 residues. Per germline, CDR1 SNHLY and CDR2 FYNNEI. V shed 7 bases and J shed 6 bases, with 10 bases lying between them. CDR3 sequence: CASTRHLNEQFF. DNA of the CDR3: TGTGCCAGCACCCGACACCTCAATGAGCAGTTCTTC.

The count of this clone is one. J is TRBJ1-1 and V is TRBV4-2; TRBD1 is a possible D gene (6 bases). Between the trimmed V and J ends, which lost 2 bases and 8 bases, there was a span of 21 bases. This CDR3 has 16 residues. Germline V gives CDR1 LGHNA, CDR2 YNFKEQ. The CDR3 sequence is CASSQQAIYRDLEAFF. DNA for the CDR3: TGTGCCAGCAGCCAACAAGCAATATACAGGGACTTAGAAGCTTTCTTT.

CDR3 nucleotides: TGCGCCAGCAGCTTGTTACTAGTGGGCTACGAGCAGTACTTC. The encoded protein is CASSLLLVGYEQYF. The V gene is TRBV5-1, the J gene TRBJ2-7, with D perhaps matching TRBD2 (5 bases). The CDR3 runs 14 residues. V lost 1 base to trimming and J lost 3 bases, with 11 bases between them. Germline CDR1 and CDR2: SGHRS and YFSETQ.

The CDR3 is CSVHGQGLTDTQYF. In nucleotides, the CDR3 is TGCAGCGTTCACGGACAGGGACTCACAGATACGCAGTATTTT. The chain recombines TRBV29-1 with TRBJ2-3; the match to TRBD1 covers 8 bases. In germline, CDR1 is SQVTM, CDR2 ANQGSEA. V shed 5 bases and J 2 bases; nucleotides not matched to a gene: 6. The CDR3 consists of 14 residues.

The chain uses TRBV7-2 and TRBJ1-2; the D is unclear. CDR3 length: 13 amino acids. V gave up 4 bases and J gave up 5 bases, with 11 bases separating them. The germline V gene encodes CDR1 SGHTA and CDR2 FQGNSA. The CDR3 sequence is CASSWPVGYGYTF. As DNA, the CDR3 is TGTGCCAGCAGCTGGCCAGTGGGGTATGGCTACACCTTC.

The chain combines TRBV5-6 with TRBJ1-2, with 7 bases fitting TRBD1. There are 14 residues in the CDR3. The V and J ends lost 4 bases and 8 bases, in that order; junction bases with no gene match: 11. CDR1 and CDR2 from the germline V gene are SGHDT and YYEEEE. CDR3 sequence reads: CASSGGTDPTGYTF. CDR3 DNA sequence: TGTGCCAGCAGCGGGGGGACAGATCCAACCGGCTACACCTTC.

This clone was seen only a few times. The CDR3, as DNA: TGTGCCTGGAGTGTAGAGGGATTCAATCAGCCCCAGCATTTT. Translating gives CAWSVEGFNQPQHF. The rearrangement links TRBV30 to TRBJ1-5; D is undetermined. Germline assignment: CDR1 GTSNPN and CDR2 SVGIG (reference sequence). The V end lost 0 bases, the J end lost 3 bases, and 9 bases lay between the germline ends. The CDR3 loop spans 14 amino acids.

The V and J genes are TRBV19 and TRBJ2-1, with TRBD2 matching over 11 bases. Germline assignment: CDR1 LNHDA and CDR2 SQIVND (reference sequence). V lost 5 bases to trimming and J lost 6 bases; unmatched junction nucleotides: 6. The CDR3 spans 15 residues. The CDR3 protein is CASSLRTSGRNEQFF. As DNA, the CDR3 is TGTGCCAGTAGTCTGCGGACTAGCGGGCGCAATGAGCAGTTCTTC.

The chain links TRBV9 to TRBJ1-5; no definite D call. This CDR3 comprises 17 residues. The V gene's germline CDR1 is SGDLS and CDR2 YYNGEE. The V end lost 2 bases, the J end lost 4 bases, and 19 bases lay between the germline ends. CDR3 in amino acids: CASSVGSKPAPNQPQHF. As DNA, the CDR3 is TGTGCCAGCAGCGTGGGTAGTAAGCCGGCCCCAAATCAGCCCCAGCATTTT.

The V gene is TRBV7-3, the J gene TRBJ2-7; 8 bases fit TRBD2. The CDR3 sequence is 14 residues long. Germline V gene data show CDR1 as SGHTA and CDR2 as FQGTGA. The V and J ends lost 5 bases and 5 bases, in that order; junction bases with no gene match: 8. CDR3 sequence reads: CASSPRGGNHEQYF. CDR3 sequence (DNA): TGTGCCAGCAGCCCCCGGGGGGGCAACCACGAGCAGTACTTC.

The CDR3: CASSSIGAGSQETQYF. The CDR3 region has the DNA TGTGCCAGCAGCTCAATTGGGGCAGGGAGCCAAGAGACCCAGTACTTC. The genes are TRBV5-6 and TRBJ2-5; tentatively, D is TRBD1 or TRBD2 (5 bases each). V lost 3 bases to trimming and J lost 1 base, with 16 bases between them. CDR3 size: 16 residues. The germline V gene has CDR1 SGHDT and CDR2 YYEEEE.

This chain joins TRBV29-1 and TRBJ2-2; TRBD1 aligns across 8 bases. J was trimmed by 6 bases and V by 7 bases; bases with no gene match: 10. The CDR3 contains 14 residues. Germline loops: CDR1 SQVTM, CDR2 ANQGSEA. CDR3: CSAAPTGVAGELFF. In DNA, the CDR3 is TGCAGCGCGGCTCCGACAGGGGTGGCCGGGGAGCTGTTTTTT.

CDR3 loop: CASSSSRLAGGVNEQFF. CDR3 DNA sequence: TGTGCCAGCAGCTCCAGCCGCTTAGCGGGGGGTGTCAATGAGCAGTTCTTC. The gene calls are TRBV7-9 and TRBJ2-1, with 10 bases lining up with TRBD2. The CDR3 sequence is 17 residues long. V was clipped by 4 bases and J by 6 bases; unmatched bases: 12. CDR1 SEHNR and CDR2 FQNEAQ come from the germline V gene (reference sequence).